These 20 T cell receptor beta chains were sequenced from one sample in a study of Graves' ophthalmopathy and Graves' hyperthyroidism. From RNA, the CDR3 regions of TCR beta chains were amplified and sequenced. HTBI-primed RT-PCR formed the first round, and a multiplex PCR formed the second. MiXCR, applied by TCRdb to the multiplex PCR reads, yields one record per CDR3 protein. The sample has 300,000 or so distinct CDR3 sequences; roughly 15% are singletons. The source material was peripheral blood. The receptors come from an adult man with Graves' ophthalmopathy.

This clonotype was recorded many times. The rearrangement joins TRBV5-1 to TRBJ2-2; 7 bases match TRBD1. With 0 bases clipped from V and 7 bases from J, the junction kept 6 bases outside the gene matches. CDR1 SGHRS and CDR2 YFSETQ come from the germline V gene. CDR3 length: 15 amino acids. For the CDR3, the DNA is TGCGCCAGCAGCTTGGGGGACAGTCGCGACGGGGAGCTGTTTTTT. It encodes CASSLGDSRDGELFF.

CDR3 DNA sequence: TGTGCCAGCAGCTCCGGACTAGCGGGAAAAGAGACCCAGTACTTC. It encodes CASSSGLAGKETQYF. This rearrangement joins TRBV7-8 to TRBJ2-5, with TRBD2 identical over 12 bases. The trim removed 4 bases at V and 3 bases at J, leaving 3 bases unmatched. Germline V gives CDR1 SGHVS, CDR2 FQNEAQ. CDR3 length: 15 amino acids.

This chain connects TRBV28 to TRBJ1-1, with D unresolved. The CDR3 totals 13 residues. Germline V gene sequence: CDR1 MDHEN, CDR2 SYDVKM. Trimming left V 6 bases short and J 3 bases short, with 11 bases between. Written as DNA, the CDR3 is TGTGCCAGCAGCACCCCTTGGGACACTGAAGCTTTCTTT. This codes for CASSTPWDTEAFF.

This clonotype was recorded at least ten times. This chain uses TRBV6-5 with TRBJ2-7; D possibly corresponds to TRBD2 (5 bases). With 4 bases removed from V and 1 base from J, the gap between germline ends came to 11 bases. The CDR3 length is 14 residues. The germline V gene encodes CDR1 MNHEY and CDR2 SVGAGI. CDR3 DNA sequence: TGTGCCAGCAGTTCCCTGGGAGCTTCCTACGAGCAGTACTTC. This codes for CASSSLGASYEQYF.

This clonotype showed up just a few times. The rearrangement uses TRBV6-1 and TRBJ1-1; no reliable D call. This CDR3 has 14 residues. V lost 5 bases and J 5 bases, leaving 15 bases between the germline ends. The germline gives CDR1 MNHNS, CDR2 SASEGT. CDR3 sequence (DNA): TGTGCCAGCAGTCCGCGTTTTAGGGAAACTGAAGCTTTCTTT. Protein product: CASSPRFRETEAFF.

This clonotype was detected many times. CDR3 amino acids: CASSLSHRVYGNTIYF. For the CDR3, the DNA is TGTGCCAGCAGCTTATCCCACAGGGTGTACGGAAACACCATATATTTT. V gene TRBV7-6 combines with J gene TRBJ1-3, with a tentative D call TRBD1 (6 bases). Germline loops: CDR1 SGHVS, CDR2 FNYEAQ. There are 16 residues in the CDR3. V lost 2 bases and J lost 4, with 15 bases in between.

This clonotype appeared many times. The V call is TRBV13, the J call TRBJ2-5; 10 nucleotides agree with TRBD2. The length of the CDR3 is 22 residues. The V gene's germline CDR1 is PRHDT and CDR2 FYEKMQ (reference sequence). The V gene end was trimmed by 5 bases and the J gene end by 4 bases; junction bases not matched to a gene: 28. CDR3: CASSPIPPNQRGGIGVRETQYF. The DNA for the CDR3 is TGTGCCAGCAGCCCGATCCCACCAAATCAGCGGGGGGGGATTGGTGTAAGAGAGACCCAGTACTTC.

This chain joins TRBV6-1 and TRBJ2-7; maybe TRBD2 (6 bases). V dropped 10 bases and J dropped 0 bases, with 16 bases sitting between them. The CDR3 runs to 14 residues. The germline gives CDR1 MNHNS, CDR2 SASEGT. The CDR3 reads CATQAGPSSYEQYF. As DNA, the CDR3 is TGTGCCACTCAGGCGGGGCCAAGCTCCTACGAGCAGTACTTC.

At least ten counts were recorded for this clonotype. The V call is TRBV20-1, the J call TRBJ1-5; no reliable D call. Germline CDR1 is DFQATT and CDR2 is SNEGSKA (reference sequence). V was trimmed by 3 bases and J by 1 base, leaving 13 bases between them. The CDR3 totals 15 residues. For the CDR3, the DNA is TGCAGTGCTAGGCCCCCCATGGGGAGCAATCAGCCCCAGCATTTT. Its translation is CSARPPMGSNQPQHF.

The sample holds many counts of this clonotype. The CDR3 coding sequence is TGTGCCAGCATAGCTTCATCCACTGAAGCTTTCTTT. Its translation is CASIASSTEAFF. This rearrangement joins TRBV6-5 to TRBJ1-1; no definite D call. The CDR3 extends over 12 amino acids. Between the trimmed V and J ends, which lost 7 bases and 4 bases, there was a span of 10 bases. CDR1 MNHEY and CDR2 SVGAGI come from the germline V gene.

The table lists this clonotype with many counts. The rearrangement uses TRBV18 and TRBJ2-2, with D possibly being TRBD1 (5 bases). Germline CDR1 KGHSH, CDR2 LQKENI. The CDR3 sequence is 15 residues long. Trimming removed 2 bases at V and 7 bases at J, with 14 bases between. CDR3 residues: CASSPSRGTGGELFF. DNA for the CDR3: TGTGCCAGCTCACCAAGTAGGGGCACCGGCGGGGAGCTGTTTTTT.

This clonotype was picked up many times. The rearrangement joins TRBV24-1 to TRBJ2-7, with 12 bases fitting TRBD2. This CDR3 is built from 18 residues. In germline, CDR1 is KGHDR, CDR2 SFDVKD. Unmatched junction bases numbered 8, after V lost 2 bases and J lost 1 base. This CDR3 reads CATSDSPTSGSASYEQYF. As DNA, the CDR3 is TGTGCCACCAGTGATTCCCCGACTAGCGGGAGTGCTTCCTACGAGCAGTACTTC.

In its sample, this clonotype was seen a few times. The CDR3: CASSLSEGGTEAFF. The CDR3 DNA sequence: TGTGCCAGCAGTTTGTCGGAGGGGGGCACTGAAGCTTTCTTT. The gene calls are TRBV28 and TRBJ1-1, with a weak D call TRBD1 (6 bases). Germline CDR1 is MDHEN and CDR2 is SYDVKM. The CDR3 is 14 residues long. Trimming removed 3 bases from V and 4 bases from J, with 12 bases in between.

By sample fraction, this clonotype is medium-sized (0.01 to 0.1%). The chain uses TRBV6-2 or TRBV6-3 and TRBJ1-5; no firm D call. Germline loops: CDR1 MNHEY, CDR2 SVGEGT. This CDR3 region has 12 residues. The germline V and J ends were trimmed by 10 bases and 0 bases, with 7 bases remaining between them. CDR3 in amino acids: CATTDSNQPQHF. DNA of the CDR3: TGTGCCACCACAGATAGCAATCAGCCCCAGCATTTT.

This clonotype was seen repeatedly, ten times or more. The CDR3 loop reads CSAEVGLGGELFF. The CDR3, as DNA: TGCAGTGCCGAGGTCGGCCTTGGCGGGGAGCTGTTTTTT. This rearrangement joins TRBV20-1 to TRBJ2-2; D gene unclear. Germline CDR1 reads DFQATT; CDR2 reads SNEGSKA (reference sequence). V lost 6 bases and J lost 7, with 15 bases in between. The CDR3 covers 13 residues.

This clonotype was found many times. CDR3 coding DNA: TGTGCCTGGAGAGGGGGCGAGTTCCACGAGCAGTACTTC. Its protein is CAWRGGEFHEQYF. The chain joins TRBV30 to TRBJ2-7; TRBD1 agrees at 7 bases. Germline CDR1 and CDR2: GTSNPN and SVGIG (reference sequence). Trimming cost V 3 bases and J 5 bases; bases outside gene matches: 7. This CDR3 has 13 amino acids. Based on the CDR3 plus reference TRBV30 and TRBJ2-7, the full variable domain is SQTIHQWPATLVQPVGSPLSLECTVEGTSNPNLYWYRQAAGRGLQLLFYSVGIGQISSEVPQNLSASRPQDRQFILSSKKLLLSDSGFYLCAWRGGEFHEQYFGPGTRLTVT.

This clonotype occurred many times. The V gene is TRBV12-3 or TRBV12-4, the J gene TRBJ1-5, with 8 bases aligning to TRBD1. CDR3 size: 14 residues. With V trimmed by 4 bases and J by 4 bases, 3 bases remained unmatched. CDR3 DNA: TGTGCCAGCAGTTACGACAGGGGAAATCAGCCCCAGCATTTT. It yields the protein CASSYDRGNQPQHF.

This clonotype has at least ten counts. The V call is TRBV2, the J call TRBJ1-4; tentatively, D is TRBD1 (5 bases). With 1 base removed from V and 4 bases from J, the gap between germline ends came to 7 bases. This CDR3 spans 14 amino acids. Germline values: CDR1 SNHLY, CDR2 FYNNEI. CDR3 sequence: CASSEGGINEKLFF. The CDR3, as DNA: TGTGCCAGCAGTGAAGGGGGGATTAATGAAAAACTGTTTTTT.

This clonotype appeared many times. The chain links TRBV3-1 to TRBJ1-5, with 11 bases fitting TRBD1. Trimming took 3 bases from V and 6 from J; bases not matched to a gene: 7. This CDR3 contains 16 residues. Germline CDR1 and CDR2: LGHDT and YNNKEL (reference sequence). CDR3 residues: CASSQGGQGAAQPQHF. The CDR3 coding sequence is TGTGCCAGCAGCCAGGGAGGACAGGGGGCCGCTCAGCCCCAGCATTTT. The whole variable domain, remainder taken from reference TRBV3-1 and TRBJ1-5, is DTAVSQTPKYLVTQMGNDKSIKCEQNLGHDTMYWYKQDSKKFLKIMFSYNNKELIINETVPNRFSPKSPDKAHLNLHINSLELGDSAVYFCASSQGGQGAAQPQHFGDGTRLSIL.

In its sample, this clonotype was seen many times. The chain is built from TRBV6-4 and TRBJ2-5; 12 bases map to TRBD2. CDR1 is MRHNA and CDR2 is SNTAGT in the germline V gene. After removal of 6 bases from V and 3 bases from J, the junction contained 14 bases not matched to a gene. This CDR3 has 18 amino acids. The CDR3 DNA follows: TGTGCCAGCAGCCTACGGACGCAAGGACTAGCGGGGAAAGAGACCCAGTACTTC. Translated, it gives CASSLRTQGLAGKETQYF.